The 30 T cell receptor beta chains in this list originate from one sample, sequenced in a study of control samples from healthy donors and cancer patients. Clones were sequenced by immunoSEQ multiplex PCR, and TCRdb holds only the in-frame ones, with some missing. This table has 95,000 to 130,000 clones, around 90% appearing once. The sample comprised blood. All receptors derive from a woman aged 65 to 85 in good health.

This clone occurred a few times. The rearrangement joins TRBV4-1 to TRBJ1-2; perhaps TRBD1 as D (5 bases). Germline values: CDR1 MGHRA, CDR2 YSYEKL. There are 16 residues in the CDR3. V shed 2 bases and J shed 4 bases, with 17 bases lying between them. Here the CDR3 reads CASSQYSGSPLYGYTF. In nucleotides, the CDR3 is TGCGCCAGCAGCCAATACTCAGGGAGTCCCCTCTATGGCTACACCTTC.

This chain joins TRBV7-9 and TRBJ2-3; 13 nucleotides agree with TRBD2. The CDR3 has 16 residues. Germline-derived CDR1 and CDR2 are SEHNR and FQNEAQ (reference sequence). V lost 3 bases, J lost 5 bases, and 5 bases stayed unmatched. The CDR3 nucleotides are TGTGCCAGCAGCTTGGCACTAGCGGGGGGGCAAGATACGCAGTATTTT. This encodes CASSLALAGGQDTQYF.

The chain carries TRBV7-9 and TRBJ1-1; D unresolved. CDR1 SEHNR and CDR2 FQNEAQ come from the germline V gene (reference sequence). CDR3 length: 14 amino acids. The V gene lost 5 bases and the J gene lost 0 bases, with 10 bases spanning the gap. CDR3 region: CASSPSLLNTEAFF. The CDR3 DNA is TGTGCCAGCAGCCCCTCCCTCTTGAACACTGAAGCTTTCTTT. Filled out from reference TRBV7-9 and TRBJ1-1, the complete variable domain reads DTGVSQNPRHKITKRGQNVTFRCDPISEHNRLYWYRQTLGQGPEFLTYFQNEAQLEKSRLLSDRFSAERPKGSFSTLEIQRTEQGDSAMYLCASSPSLLNTEAFFGQGTRLTVV.

As to this clone: One junction end does not reproduce the germline sequence, and a read error may be involved. The chain recombines TRBV5-1 with TRBJ1-6; tentatively, D is TRBD1 (6 bases). Germline V gene data show CDR1 as SGHRS and CDR2 as YFSETQ. The CDR3 sequence is 14 residues long. The CDR3 nucleotides are TGCGCCCGCAGCCTAGGGGGGGGGAATTCACCCCTCCACTTT. Amino acid sequence: CARSLGGGNSPLHF.

This clone came up once. CDR3 region: CATALAGGGTDTQYF. CDR3 nucleotide sequence: TGCGCCACCGCACTAGCGGGGGGCGGCACAGATACGCAGTATTTT. The chain joins TRBV10-2 to TRBJ2-3; 12 positions match TRBD2. The V and J ends lost 10 bases and 1 base, in that order; junction bases with no gene match: 6. The CDR3 sequence is 15 residues long. The germline V gene has CDR1 WSHSY and CDR2 SAAADI.

The rearrangement joins TRBV18 to TRBJ2-5, with D unresolved. The CDR3 runs to 12 residues. The germline V gene has CDR1 KGHSH and CDR2 LQKENI. Between the trimmed V and J ends, which lost 2 bases and 2 bases, there was a span of 3 bases. The CDR3 loop is CASSPSQETQYF. In DNA, the CDR3 is TGTGCCAGCTCACCATCTCAAGAGACCCAGTACTTC.

This clone was seen a single time. The chain links TRBV5-4 to TRBJ2-1; 7 bases are shared with TRBD2. Germline lookup yields CDR1 SGHNT and CDR2 YYREEE (reference sequence). V gave up 1 base and J gave up 0 bases; unmatched junction bases: 1. The CDR3 has 15 residues. The CDR3 nucleotides read TGTGCCAGCAGCTTGACGGGGGGCTCCTACAATGAGCAGTTCTTC. It yields the protein CASSLTGGSYNEQFF.

This sequence joins TRBV5-6 and TRBJ1-2; 7 nucleotides agree with TRBD1. The CDR3 covers 16 residues. In germline, CDR1 is SGHDT, CDR2 YYEEEE. V lost 0 bases to trimming and J lost 3 bases; unmatched junction nucleotides: 8. CDR3 amino acids: CASSLDRQGVDYGYTF. CDR3 in DNA: TGTGCCAGCAGCTTGGATAGACAGGGTGTTGACTATGGCTACACCTTC.

CDR3 DNA sequence: TGTGCCAGCTCACTAACAGGGTACCAAGAGACCCAGTACTTC. It codes for CASSLTGYQETQYF. The V and J genes are TRBV18 and TRBJ2-5; D is possibly TRBD1 (6 bases). CDR3 size: 14 residues. Germline CDR1 is KGHSH and CDR2 is LQKENI. Between the trimmed V and J ends, which lost 4 bases and 0 bases, there was a span of 9 bases. Supplemented by reference TRBV18 and TRBJ2-5, the full variable domain reads NAGVMQNPRHLVRRRGQEARLRCSPMKGHSHVYWYRQLPEEGLKFMVYLQKENIIDESGMPKERFSAEFPKEGPSILRIQQVVRGDSAAYFCASSLTGYQETQYFGPGTRLLVL.

The V gene is TRBV5-1, the J gene TRBJ2-5; perhaps TRBD2 as D (5 bases). CDR3 length: 14 amino acids. Germline CDR1 is SGHRS and CDR2 is YFSETQ. V lost 1 base and J 5 bases, leaving 12 bases between the germline ends. CDR3 bases: TGCGCCAGCAGCTTGACTAGGGTCGGTGAGACCCAGTACTTC. Translated, it gives CASSLTRVGETQYF. Variable domain in full (rest from reference TRBV5-1 and TRBJ2-5): KAGVTQTPRYLIKTRGQQVTLSCSPISGHRSVSWYQQTPGQGLQFLFEYFSETQRNKGNFPGRFSGRQFSNSRSEMNVSTLELGDSALYLCASSLTRVGETQYFGPGTRLLVL.

The rearrangement links TRBV3-1 (or the pseudogene TRBV3-2) to TRBJ2-2, with 7 nucleotides matching TRBD1. CDR1 is LGHDT, CDR2 YNNKEL, per germline (reference sequence). J was trimmed by 0 bases and V by 8 bases; bases with no gene match: 3. This CDR3 has 14 residues. As DNA, the CDR3 is TGTGCCAGCCGCACAGGGGCGAACACCGGGGAGCTGTTTTTT. It encodes CASRTGANTGELFF.

The rearrangement uses TRBV6-4 and TRBJ1-1; the match to TRBD1 covers 8 bases. With 6 bases clipped from V and 6 bases from J, the junction kept 6 bases outside the gene matches. This CDR3 comprises 13 residues. Germline CDR1 reads MRHNA; CDR2 reads SNTAGT. The CDR3 coding sequence is TGTGCCAGCAGCGACAGGGGTAAATCTGAAGCTTTCTTT. Translated: CASSDRGKSEAFF.

The chain links TRBV19 to TRBJ1-2, with a tentative D call TRBD1 (5 bases). Germline-derived CDR1 and CDR2 are LNHDA and SQIVND (reference sequence). The CDR3 extends over 16 amino acids. V was cut by 5 bases and J by 1 base, with 17 bases left in between. In DNA, the CDR3 is TGTGCCAGTAGTTTGGAGGACGGGGCTCTTAACTATGGCTACACCTTC. It translates to CASSLEDGALNYGYTF.

This chain links TRBV6-2 or TRBV6-3 with TRBJ2-7; the D is unclear. The CDR3 is made up of 12 amino acids. The V gene lost 2 bases and the J gene lost 3 bases, with 5 bases spanning the gap. In germline, CDR1 is MNHEY, CDR2 SVGEGT. The CDR3 DNA reads TGTGCCAGCAGTTACCTTGACTACGAGCAGTACTTC. This sequence encodes CASSYLDYEQYF.

V usage is TRBV5-1 and J usage is TRBJ1-6; D uncertain. The CDR3 consists of 13 residues. CDR1 and CDR2 from the germline V gene are SGHRS and YFSETQ. Deletions cut 5 bases from V and 7 bases from J, with 10 bases between. The CDR3 protein is CASRLGQNSPLHF. CDR3 DNA sequence: TGCGCCAGCAGATTAGGTCAAAATTCACCCCTCCACTTT.

This clone has only a few counts. V usage is TRBV27 and J usage is TRBJ2-1; D remains unclear. V was clipped by 2 bases and J by 5 bases, with 7 bases between them. CDR3 length equals 13 residues. The germline CDR1 and CDR2 sequences are MNHEY and SMNVEV (reference sequence). The CDR3 DNA follows: TGTGCCAGCAGTTTAAACAGCAACAATGAGCAGTTCTTC. This encodes CASSLNSNNEQFF.

This chain connects TRBV5-1 to TRBJ1-1, with TRBD1 matching over 7 bases. The ends lost 0 bases at V and 4 bases at J; junction bases unmatched: 3. Germline loops: CDR1 SGHRS, CDR2 YFSETQ. The CDR3 sequence is 14 residues long. The CDR3 reads CASSLGQGGTEAFF. The CDR3 DNA sequence: TGCGCCAGCAGCTTGGGGCAGGGGGGCACTGAAGCTTTCTTT.

The V call is TRBV27, the J call TRBJ1-2; 12 bases align to TRBD1. After removal of 3 bases from V and 2 bases from J, the junction contained 1 base not matched to a gene. The CDR3 runs to 15 residues. Per the germline V gene, CDR1 is MNHEY and CDR2 is SMNVEV (reference sequence). The CDR3: CASSLGQGANYGYTF. The CDR3 DNA is TGTGCCAGCAGTTTGGGACAGGGGGCAAACTATGGCTACACCTTC.

The chain combines TRBV6-4 with TRBJ2-1, with 16 bases that match TRBD2. Germline CDR1 reads MRHNA; CDR2 reads SNTAGT. This CDR3 is 16 amino acids long. Trimming removed 6 bases from V and 8 bases from J; junction bases left unmatched: 7. Here the CDR3 reads CASSHGTSGGADEQFF. The CDR3 DNA sequence: TGTGCCAGCAGCCACGGGACTAGCGGGGGGGCCGATGAGCAGTTCTTC.

The gene calls are TRBV19 and TRBJ2-1; 8 nucleotides align to TRBD2. Germline V gene lookup returns CDR1 LNHDA and CDR2 SQIVND (reference sequence). The CDR3 has 14 amino acids. V was pared by 7 bases and J by 10 bases, with 12 bases of the junction left unmatched. Here the CDR3 reads CASTAGGAGAEQFF. The CDR3 DNA sequence: TGTGCCAGTACGGCCGGGGGGGCGGGGGCGGAGCAGTTCTTC.

This sequence joins TRBV10-3 and TRBJ1-5; TRBD1 matches 7 bases. This CDR3 has 15 residues. Trimming took 8 bases from V and 1 from J; bases not matched to a gene: 8. Germline V gene sequence: CDR1 ENHRY, CDR2 SYGVKD. The CDR3 bases are TGTGCCATCTCTCAGGGACAGACAAGCAATCAGCCCCAGCATTTT. This sequence encodes CAISQGQTSNQPQHF.

The chain uses TRBV27 and TRBJ1-1; the D gene is possibly TRBD1 (5 bases). The V and J ends lost 6 bases and 1 base respectively, with 9 bases between them. The CDR3 loop spans 13 amino acids. Germline lookup yields CDR1 MNHEY and CDR2 SMNVEV (reference sequence). The CDR3 loop is CASSTTGNTEAFF. CDR3 nucleotides: TGTGCCAGCAGCACAACAGGGAACACTGAAGCTTTCTTT.

This clone was seen more than once but under ten times. The gene calls are TRBV13 and TRBJ1-6; 7 bases match TRBD1. Germline values: CDR1 PRHDT, CDR2 FYEKMQ (reference sequence). Germline trimming cut 1 base from V and 3 bases from J; bases unmatched to any gene: 3. The CDR3 spans 16 residues. CDR3 nucleotides: TGTGCCAGCAGCTTAGCAGGGGGGATCTATAATTCACCCCTCCACTTT. It codes for CASSLAGGIYNSPLHF.

The chain employs TRBV9 and TRBJ1-4; D unresolved. The CDR3 spans 14 residues. The germline CDR1 and CDR2 sequences are SGDLS and YYNGEE. V gave up 7 bases and J gave up 2 bases, with 12 bases separating them. The CDR3 DNA follows: TGTGCCAGCTCCGAGGACGGTACTAATGAAAAACTGTTTTTT. As protein: CASSEDGTNEKLFF.

This sequence joins TRBV9 and TRBJ2-6, with D uncertain. Per germline, CDR1 SGDLS and CDR2 YYNGEE. The CDR3 is made up of 16 amino acids. V was cut by 0 bases and J by 0 bases, with 7 bases left in between. This CDR3 reads CASSVASVSGANVLTF. DNA of the CDR3: TGTGCCAGCAGCGTAGCTTCAGTCTCTGGGGCCAACGTCCTGACTTTC.

The chain has TRBV4-3 and TRBJ1-3; D not certain. V lost 3 bases to trimming and J lost 0 bases, with 15 bases between them. There are 17 residues in the CDR3. Germline CDR1 is LGHNA and CDR2 is YSLEER. CDR3 sequence: CASSQGPIMSSGNTIYF. The CDR3 DNA sequence: TGCGCCAGCAGCCAGGGCCCTATTATGAGCTCTGGAAACACCATATATTTT.

The V gene is TRBV5-5, the J gene TRBJ1-5; a possible D gene is TRBD1 (5 bases). The V and J ends lost 5 bases and 4 bases respectively, with 13 bases between them. CDR1 is SGHKS, CDR2 YYEKEE, per germline (reference sequence). This CDR3 spans 14 amino acids. In nucleotides, the CDR3 is TGTGCCAGCAGACCGGGGGTAGGGAATCAGCCCCAGCATTTT. It encodes CASRPGVGNQPQHF.

Here the CDR3 DNA reads TGTGCCAGCAGCCGACTAGCGGGGGGCCTCCTGAGCTCCTACAATGAGCAGTTCTTC. Protein sequence: CASSRLAGGLLSSYNEQFF. The chain recombines TRBV7-3 with TRBJ2-1, with TRBD2 matching over 13 bases. Germline V gene data show CDR1 as SGHTA and CDR2 as FQGTGA. J lost 0 bases, V lost 5 bases, and 10 bases had no gene match. There are 19 residues in the CDR3.

V is TRBV28 and J is TRBJ1-6; D is uncertain. V was shortened by 3 bases and J by 10 bases, with 13 bases between the two germline ends. Germline CDR1 is MDHEN and CDR2 is SYDVKM. The CDR3 has 14 amino acids. The CDR3 reads CASSFKGKSSPLHF. In nucleotides, the CDR3 is TGTGCCAGCAGTTTCAAGGGAAAAAGCTCACCCCTCCACTTT.

This sequence joins TRBV11-1 and TRBJ2-1; 7 bases line up with TRBD2. CDR1 is SGHAT, CDR2 FQDESV, per germline (reference sequence). Germline trimming cut 5 bases from V and 16 bases from J; bases unmatched to any gene: 14. This CDR3 comprises 13 residues. This CDR3 reads CASSPTGLERIFF. In DNA, the CDR3 is TGTGCCAGCAGCCCAACAGGACTAGAAAGGATTTTCTTC. Using reference TRBV11-1 and TRBJ2-1 for the parts outside the CDR3, the full variable domain is EAEVAQSPRYKITEKSQAVAFWCDPISGHATLYWYRQILGQGPELLVQFQDESVVDDSQLPKDRFSAERLKGVDSTLKIQPAELGDSAMYLCASSPTGLERIFFGPGTRLTVL.